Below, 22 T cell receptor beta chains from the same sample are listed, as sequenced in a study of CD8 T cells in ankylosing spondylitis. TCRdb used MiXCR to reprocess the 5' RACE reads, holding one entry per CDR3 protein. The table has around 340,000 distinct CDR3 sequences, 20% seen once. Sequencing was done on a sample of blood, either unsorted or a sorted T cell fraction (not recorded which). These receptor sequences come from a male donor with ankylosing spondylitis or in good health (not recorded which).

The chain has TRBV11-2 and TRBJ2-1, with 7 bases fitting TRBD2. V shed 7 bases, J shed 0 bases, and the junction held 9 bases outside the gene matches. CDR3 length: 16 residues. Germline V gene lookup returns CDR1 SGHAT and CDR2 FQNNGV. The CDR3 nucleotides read TGTGCCAGCACCCTGAGGGCTAGCGGCTCCTACAATGAGCAGTTCTTC. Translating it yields CASTLRASGSYNEQFF. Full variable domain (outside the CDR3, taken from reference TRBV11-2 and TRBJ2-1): EAGVAQSPRYKIIEKRQSVAFWCNPISGHATLYWYQQILGQGPKLLIQFQNNGVVDDSQLPKDRFSAERLKGVDSTLKIQPAKLEDSAVYLCASTLRASGSYNEQFFGPGTRLTVL.

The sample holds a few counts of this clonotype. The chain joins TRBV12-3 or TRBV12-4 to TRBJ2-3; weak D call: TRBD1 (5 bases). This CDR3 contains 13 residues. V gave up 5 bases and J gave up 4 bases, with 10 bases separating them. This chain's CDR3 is CASSHQGPDTQYF. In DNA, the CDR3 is TGTGCCAGCAGTCATCAGGGCCCAGATACGCAGTATTTT.

Here the CDR3 reads CSVATGDHSPLHF. The DNA of the CDR3 is TGCAGCGTCGCTACAGGGGACCATTCACCCCTCCACTTT. The chain joins TRBV29-1 to TRBJ1-6; TRBD1 matches at 7 bases. The CDR3 totals 13 residues. V lost 6 bases to trimming and J lost 8 bases; unmatched junction nucleotides: 7. Germline values: CDR1 SQVTM, CDR2 ANQGSEA.

DNA of the CDR3: TGCAGCGTTGAGTTGGATGCGTGGGCAGGAGCTGCCTACGAGCAGTACTTC. Protein product: CSVELDAWAGAAYEQYF. This chain joins TRBV29-1 and TRBJ2-7; the D is unclear. Trimming stripped 3 bases from V and 2 bases from J, with 23 bases between. Germline-derived CDR1 and CDR2 are SQVTM and ANQGSEA. The CDR3 extends over 17 amino acids.

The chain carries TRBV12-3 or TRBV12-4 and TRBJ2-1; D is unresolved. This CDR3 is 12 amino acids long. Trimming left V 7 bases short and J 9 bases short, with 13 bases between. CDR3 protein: CASKSAIGEQFF. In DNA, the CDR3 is TGTGCCAGCAAGTCCGCCATTGGTGAGCAGTTCTTC.

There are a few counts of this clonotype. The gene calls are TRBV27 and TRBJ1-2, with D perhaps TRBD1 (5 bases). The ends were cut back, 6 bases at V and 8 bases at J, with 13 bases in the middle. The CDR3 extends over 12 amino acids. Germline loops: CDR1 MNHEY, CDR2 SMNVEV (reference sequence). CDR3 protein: CASRQAGFGYTF. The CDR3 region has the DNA TGTGCCAGCAGACAGGCGGGGTTCGGCTACACCTTC.

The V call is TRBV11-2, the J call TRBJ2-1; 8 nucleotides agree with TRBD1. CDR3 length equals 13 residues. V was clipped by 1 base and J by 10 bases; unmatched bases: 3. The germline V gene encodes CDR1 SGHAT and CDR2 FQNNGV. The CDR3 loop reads CASSLGPGGEQFF. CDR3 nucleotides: TGTGCCAGCAGCTTAGGGCCAGGGGGCGAGCAGTTCTTC.

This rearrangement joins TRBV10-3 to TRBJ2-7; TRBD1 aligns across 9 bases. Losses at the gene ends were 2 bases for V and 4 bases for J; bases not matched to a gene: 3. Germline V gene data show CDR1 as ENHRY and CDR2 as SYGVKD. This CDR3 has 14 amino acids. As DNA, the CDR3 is TGTGCCATCAGTGAGGGACAGGGGATGTACGAGCAGTACTTC. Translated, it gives CAISEGQGMYEQYF.

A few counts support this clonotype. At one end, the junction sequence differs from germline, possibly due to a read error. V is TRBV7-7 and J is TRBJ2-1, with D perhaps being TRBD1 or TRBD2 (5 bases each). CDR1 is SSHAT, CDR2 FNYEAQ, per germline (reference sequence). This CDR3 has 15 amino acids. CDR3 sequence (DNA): TGTGCTAGCAGCCCCCTCCGAGGGGAGAATGATGAGCAGTTCTTC. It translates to CASSPLRGENDEQFF.

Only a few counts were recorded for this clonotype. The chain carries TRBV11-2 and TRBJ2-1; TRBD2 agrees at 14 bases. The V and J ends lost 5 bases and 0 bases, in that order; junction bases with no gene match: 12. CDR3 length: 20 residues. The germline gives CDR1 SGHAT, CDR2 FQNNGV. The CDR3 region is CASSPGLAGGTFDSYNEQFF. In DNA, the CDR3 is TGTGCCAGCAGCCCTGGACTAGCGGGGGGTACCTTCGACTCCTACAATGAGCAGTTCTTC.

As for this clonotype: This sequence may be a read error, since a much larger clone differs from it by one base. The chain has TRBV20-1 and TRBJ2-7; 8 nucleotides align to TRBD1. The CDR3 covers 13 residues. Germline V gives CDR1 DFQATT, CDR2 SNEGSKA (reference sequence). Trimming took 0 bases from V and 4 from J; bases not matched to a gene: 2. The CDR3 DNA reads TGCAGTGCTAGAGAGGACAGGGCTTACGAGCAGTACTTC. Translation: CSAREDRAYEQYF.

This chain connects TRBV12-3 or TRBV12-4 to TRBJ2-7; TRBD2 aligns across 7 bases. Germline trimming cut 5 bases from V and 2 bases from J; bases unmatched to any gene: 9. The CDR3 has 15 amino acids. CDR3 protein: CASSPPVGRAYEQYF. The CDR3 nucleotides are TGTGCCAGCAGTCCTCCCGTAGGGAGGGCCTACGAGCAGTACTTC.

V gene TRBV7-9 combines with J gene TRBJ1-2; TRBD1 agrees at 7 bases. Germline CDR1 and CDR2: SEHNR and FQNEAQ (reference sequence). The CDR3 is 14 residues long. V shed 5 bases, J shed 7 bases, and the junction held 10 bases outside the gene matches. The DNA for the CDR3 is TGTGCCAGCAGCCCGGGACAGCTGGGAAGTGGCTACACCTTC. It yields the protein CASSPGQLGSGYTF.

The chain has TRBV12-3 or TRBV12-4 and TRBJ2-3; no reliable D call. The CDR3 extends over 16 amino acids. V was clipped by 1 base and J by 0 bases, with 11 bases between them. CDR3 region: CASSLVLLTSTDTQYF. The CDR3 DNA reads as TGTGCCAGCAGTTTAGTACTCCTCACTAGCACAGATACGCAGTATTTT.

CDR3 nucleotides: TGTGCCAGCAGTGAAGGGCGCCAGAGCACAGATACGCAGTATTTT. Protein product: CASSEGRQSTDTQYF. The chain joins TRBV2 to TRBJ2-3; D call uncertain. Trimming took off 1 base at V and 0 bases at J, with 8 bases between the two ends. The CDR3 covers 15 residues. The germline V gene encodes CDR1 SNHLY and CDR2 FYNNEI.

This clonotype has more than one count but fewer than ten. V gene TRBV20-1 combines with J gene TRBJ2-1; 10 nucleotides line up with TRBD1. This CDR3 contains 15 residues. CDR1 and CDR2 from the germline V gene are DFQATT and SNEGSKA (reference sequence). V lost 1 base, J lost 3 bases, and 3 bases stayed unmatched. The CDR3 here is CSARGGQGVYNEQFF. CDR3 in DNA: TGCAGTGCTAGAGGAGGACAGGGGGTCTACAATGAGCAGTTCTTC.

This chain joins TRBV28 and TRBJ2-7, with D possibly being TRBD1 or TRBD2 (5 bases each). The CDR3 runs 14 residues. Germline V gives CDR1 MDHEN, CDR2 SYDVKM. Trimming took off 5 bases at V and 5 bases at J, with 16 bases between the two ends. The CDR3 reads CASSLSGDGNEQYF. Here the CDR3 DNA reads TGTGCCAGCAGTCTCTCCGGGGACGGTAACGAGCAGTACTTC.

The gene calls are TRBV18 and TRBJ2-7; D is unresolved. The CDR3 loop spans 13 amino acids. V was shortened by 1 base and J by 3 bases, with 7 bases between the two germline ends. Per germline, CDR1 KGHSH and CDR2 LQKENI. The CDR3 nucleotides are TGTGCCAGCTCACCACAAGCCCGCTACGAGCAGTACTTC. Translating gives CASSPQARYEQYF. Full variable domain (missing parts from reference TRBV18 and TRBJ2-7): NAGVMQNPRHLVRRRGQEARLRCSPMKGHSHVYWYRQLPEEGLKFMVYLQKENIIDESGMPKERFSAEFPKEGPSILRIQQVVRGDSAAYFCASSPQARYEQYFGPGTRLTVT.

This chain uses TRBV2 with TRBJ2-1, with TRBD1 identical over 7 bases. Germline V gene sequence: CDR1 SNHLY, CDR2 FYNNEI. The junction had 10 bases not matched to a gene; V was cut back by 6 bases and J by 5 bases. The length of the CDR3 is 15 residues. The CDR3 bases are TGTGCCAGCAGAGATACCGGGACAGCCCACAATGAGCAGTTCTTC. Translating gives CASRDTGTAHNEQFF.

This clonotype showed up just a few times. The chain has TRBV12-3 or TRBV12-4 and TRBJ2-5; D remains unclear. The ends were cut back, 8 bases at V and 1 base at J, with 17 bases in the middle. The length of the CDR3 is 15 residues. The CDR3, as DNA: TGTGCCAGCTACACTGGAGCTGGCCCCCAAGAGACCCAGTACTTC. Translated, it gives CASYTGAGPQETQYF.

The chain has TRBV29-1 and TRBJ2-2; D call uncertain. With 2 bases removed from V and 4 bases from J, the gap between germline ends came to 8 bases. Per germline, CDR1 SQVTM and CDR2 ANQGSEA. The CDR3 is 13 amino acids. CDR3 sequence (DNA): TGCAGCGTTGAACAGGCCTTCACCGGGGAGCTGTTTTTT. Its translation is CSVEQAFTGELFF.

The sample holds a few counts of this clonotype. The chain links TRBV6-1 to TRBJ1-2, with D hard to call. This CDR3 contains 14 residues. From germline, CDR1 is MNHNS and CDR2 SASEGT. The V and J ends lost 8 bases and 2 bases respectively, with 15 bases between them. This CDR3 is CASGVAAPNYGYTF. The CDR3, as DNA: TGTGCCAGCGGGGTCGCGGCTCCCAACTATGGCTACACCTTC.